These 25 T cell receptor beta chains were sequenced from one sample in a study of blood T cell repertoires in COVID-19. The assay was immunoSEQ multiplex PCR, and TCRdb's table has in-frame clones only and misses some. Of hundreds of thousands of clones in the sample, more than 70% are singletons; the top ten hold more than 5.5%. Sequencing was done on a sample of peripheral blood. These receptor sequences come from a woman in her 70s with COVID-19, enrolled during active disease.

This clone occurred once. This chain connects TRBV5-1 to TRBJ1-2; TRBD1 agrees at 8 bases. The CDR3 covers 12 residues. The V gene's germline CDR1 is SGHRS and CDR2 YFSETQ. V gave up 4 bases and J gave up 7 bases; unmatched junction bases: 3. The CDR3, as DNA: TGCGCCAGCAGCCTGGACAGGGCTGGCTACACCTTC. It codes for CASSLDRAGYTF.

V usage is TRBV28 and J usage is TRBJ2-2, with 9 bases matching TRBD1. V gave up 6 bases and J gave up 2 bases; unmatched junction bases: 4. Looked up from germline, CDR1 is MDHEN and CDR2 is SYDVKM. The CDR3 totals 15 residues. The DNA for the CDR3 is TGTGCCAGCAGAAGACAGGGGGTAAACACCGGGGAGCTGTTTTTT. Its protein product is CASRRQGVNTGELFF.

V gene TRBV24-1 combines with J gene TRBJ2-2; 9 bases map to TRBD1. Germline CDR1 and CDR2: KGHDR and SFDVKD. J gave up 7 bases and V 2 bases, and 7 bases lay outside the gene matches. The CDR3 totals 16 residues. CDR3: CATSDWGTGTGGELFF. The DNA for the CDR3 is TGTGCCACCAGTGATTGGGGGACAGGGACCGGCGGGGAGCTGTTTTTT.

The chain links TRBV9 to TRBJ1-2, with TRBD1 as a possible D gene (6 bases). The germline V gene has CDR1 SGDLS and CDR2 YYNGEE. CDR3 length: 14 residues. V was trimmed by 0 bases and J by 7 bases, leaving 13 bases between them. For the CDR3, the DNA is TGTGCCAGCAGCGTAGGGCGGGGGGCCGGTGGCTACACCTTC. This gives the protein CASSVGRGAGGYTF.

The genes are TRBV28 and TRBJ1-5, with TRBD1 matching 7 bases. The CDR3 has 13 residues. Germline V gives CDR1 MDHEN, CDR2 SYDVKM. Losses at the gene ends were 3 bases for V and 7 bases for J; bases not matched to a gene: 3. Here the CDR3 reads CASSLGDRQPQHF. The CDR3 nucleotides are TGTGCCAGCAGTTTGGGGGACAGACAGCCCCAGCATTTT.

This clone was found a few times. V is TRBV6-5 and J is TRBJ1-2, with 8 bases aligning to TRBD1. This CDR3 has 12 residues. V gave up 11 bases and J gave up 7 bases; unmatched junction bases: 9. CDR1 and CDR2 (germline): MNHEY, SVGAGI. The CDR3 reads CASRQGQTGYTF. The CDR3 DNA sequence: TGTGCCTCCCGACAGGGGCAAACTGGCTACACCTTC.

The V gene is TRBV2, the J gene TRBJ2-3; 8 bases are a match to TRBD1. This CDR3 region has 15 residues. CDR1 SNHLY and CDR2 FYNNEI come from the germline V gene. Trimming cost V 4 bases and J 0 bases; bases outside gene matches: 3. CDR3 region: CASSGGTGSTDTQYF. CDR3 DNA sequence: TGTGCCAGCAGTGGCGGGACAGGAAGCACAGATACGCAGTATTTT.

For the CDR3, the DNA is TGTGCCAGCAGTTTTACCATGGGACAGGGGGGAAACACCATATATTTT. Its protein product is CASSFTMGQGGNTIYF. This chain uses TRBV28 with TRBJ1-3, with TRBD1 matching over 10 bases. V lost 3 bases, J lost 4 bases, and 6 bases stayed unmatched. The CDR3 contains 16 residues. From germline, CDR1 is MDHEN and CDR2 SYDVKM. The full variable domain, rest sourced from reference TRBV28 and TRBJ1-3, is DVKVTQSSRYLVKRTGEKVFLECVQDMDHENMFWYRQDPGLGLRLIYFSYDVKMKEKGDIPEGYSVSREKKERFSLILESASTNQTSMYLCASSFTMGQGGNTIYFGEGSWLTVV.

Of note for this clone: The sample holds other DNA sequences that translate to the same CDR3. The V gene is TRBV14, the J gene TRBJ2-5; D gene ambiguous. Per germline, CDR1 SGHDN and CDR2 FVKESK. Trimming took off 1 base at V and 5 bases at J, with 11 bases between the two ends. The CDR3 is 14 residues long. CDR3 amino acids: CASSQGARSETQYF. The CDR3 coding sequence is TGTGCCAGCAGCCAAGGGGCCAGGTCGGAGACCCAGTACTTC.

The chain combines TRBV3-1 (or the pseudogene TRBV3-2) with TRBJ2-5; a weak D match, TRBD2 (6 bases). This CDR3 is built from 15 residues. Germline values: CDR1 LGHDT, CDR2 YNNKEL (reference sequence). V lost 5 bases, J lost 5 bases, and 18 bases lay in between. The CDR3 here is CASSYPGLRGETQYF. As DNA, the CDR3 is TGTGCCAGCAGCTACCCGGGACTCCGAGGGGAGACCCAGTACTTC.

The chain uses TRBV7-9 and TRBJ1-1, with D unresolved. Per germline, CDR1 SEHNR and CDR2 FQNEAQ (reference sequence). This CDR3 has 16 residues. V was cut by 1 base and J by 2 bases, with 14 bases left in between. For the CDR3, the DNA is TGTGCCAGCAGCTTAGGGGTCGGGGTAGTAAACACTGAAGCTTTCTTT. As protein: CASSLGVGVVNTEAFF.

A word on this clone: Other DNA variants within this sample encode the same CDR3. The chain links TRBV6-5 to TRBJ1-2; 7 bases fit TRBD1. CDR3 length: 13 residues. The V gene's germline CDR1 is MNHEY and CDR2 SVGAGI. The V segment lost 6 bases and the J segment 0 bases; nucleotides outside the gene matches: 1. The CDR3 spells CASRGTANYGYTF. The DNA for the CDR3 is TGTGCCAGCAGAGGGACAGCTAACTATGGCTACACCTTC.

The rearrangement links TRBV15 to TRBJ1-2; 11 nucleotides agree with TRBD1. This CDR3 is 17 amino acids long. Germline V CDR1 and CDR2: LNHNV, YYDKDF (reference sequence). The ends lost 3 bases at V and 4 bases at J; junction bases unmatched: 10. For the CDR3, the DNA is TGTGCCACCAGCAGTCCTACGCCCGGGACAGGGGGCTATGGCTACACCTTC. It codes for CATSSPTPGTGGYGYTF.

The CDR3 protein is CASSLSRGATEAFF. In DNA form, the CDR3 reads TGTGCCAGCAGCTTGTCCAGGGGGGCCACTGAAGCTTTCTTT. The chain carries TRBV5-4 and TRBJ1-1, with 7 positions matching TRBD1. The J segment lost 4 bases and the V segment lost 1 base, leaving 4 bases of the junction unmatched. CDR1 is SGHNT, CDR2 YYREEE, per germline (reference sequence). This CDR3 region has 14 residues.

The chain is built from TRBV5-6 and TRBJ1-2; 7 positions agree with TRBD1. The CDR3 runs to 14 residues. V lost 7 bases and J lost 2; bases outside the gene matches: 8. CDR1 and CDR2 from the germline V gene are SGHDT and YYEEEE. CDR3 in amino acids: CASVQTGPNYGYTF. CDR3 DNA: TGTGCCAGCGTGCAGACAGGGCCCAACTATGGCTACACCTTC.

V is TRBV5-6 and J is TRBJ2-1, with 15 positions matching TRBD2. CDR3 length: 18 amino acids. CDR1 and CDR2 from the germline V gene are SGHDT and YYEEEE. Trimming at V came to 2 bases and at J to 9 bases, leaving 12 bases not matched to a gene. CDR3 in DNA: TGTGCCAGCAGCTTTGGGGTTGGACTAGCGGGGGGGCGGAGTGAGCAGTTCTTC. Encoded protein: CASSFGVGLAGGRSEQFF. Full variable domain (rest looked up from reference TRBV5-6 and TRBJ2-1): DAGVTQSPTHLIKTRGQQVTLRCSPKSGHDTVSWYQQALGQGPQFIFQYYEEEERQRGNFPDRFSGHQFPNYSSELNVNALLLGDSALYLCASSFGVGLAGGRSEQFFGPGTRLTVL.

The gene calls are TRBV9 and TRBJ2-5; 8 positions match TRBD2. Trimming removed 0 bases from V and 1 base from J; junction bases left unmatched: 11. This CDR3 region has 18 residues. CDR1 and CDR2 from the germline V gene are SGDLS and YYNGEE. For the CDR3, the DNA is TGTGCCAGCAGCGTAGGGGGGAGTAGCGGGGTGTTCCAAGAGACCCAGTACTTC. Translating it yields CASSVGGSSGVFQETQYF. Variable domain in full (rest from reference TRBV9 and TRBJ2-5): DSGVTQTPKHLITATGQRVTLRCSPRSGDLSVYWYQQSLDQGLQFLIQYYNGEERAKGNILERFSAQQFPDLHSELNLSSLELGDSALYFCASSVGGSSGVFQETQYFGPGTRLLVL.

The chain recombines TRBV18 with TRBJ1-2; 9 positions agree with TRBD1. V lost 2 bases to trimming and J lost 8 bases; unmatched junction nucleotides: 9. This CDR3 region has 15 residues. Germline V CDR1 and CDR2: KGHSH, LQKENI. In nucleotides, the CDR3 is TGTGCCAGCTCACCAAGCGGACAGGGGATGGGAGGCTACACCTTC. This sequence encodes CASSPSGQGMGGYTF.

This clone was detected only once. This sequence joins TRBV11-2 and TRBJ1-1; no clear D gene. Per germline, CDR1 SGHAT and CDR2 FQNNGV. V was trimmed by 0 bases and J by 2 bases, leaving 4 bases between them. This CDR3 comprises 13 residues. DNA of the CDR3: TGTGCCAGCAGCTTAGATCTTAACACTGAAGCTTTCTTT. It specifies CASSLDLNTEAFF.

The J gene is TRBJ1-4, the V gene TRBV18; tentatively, D is TRBD1 (6 bases). Trimming took off 2 bases at V and 1 base at J, with 11 bases between the two ends. CDR3 length: 16 residues. Germline V gene lookup returns CDR1 KGHSH and CDR2 LQKENI. The CDR3 spells CASSPVVQGTNEKLFF. The CDR3, as DNA: TGTGCCAGCTCACCAGTGGTACAGGGAACTAATGAAAAACTGTTTTTT.

The chain carries TRBV7-2 and TRBJ2-7; TRBD2 matches 10 bases. The CDR3 spans 15 residues. J was trimmed by 5 bases and V by 1 base; bases with no gene match: 5. Germline CDR1 reads SGHTA; CDR2 reads FQGNSA. CDR3 sequence reads: CASSLEAGGRHEQYF. In DNA, the CDR3 is TGTGCCAGCAGCTTAGAAGCGGGGGGGCGCCACGAGCAGTACTTC.

The chain carries TRBV5-4 and TRBJ2-3; 10 nucleotides align to TRBD2. The CDR3 length is 16 residues. Germline V lookup: CDR1 SGHNT, CDR2 YYREEE (reference sequence). V lost 4 bases, J lost 2 bases, and 7 bases stayed unmatched. The DNA of the CDR3 is TGTGCCAGCAGCATTACTAGCGGGGCTAACACAGATACGCAGTATTTT. This gives the protein CASSITSGANTDTQYF.

This sequence joins TRBV27 and TRBJ1-1; maybe TRBD1 (6 bases). The V and J ends lost 4 bases and 2 bases respectively, with 11 bases between them. The CDR3 loop spans 14 amino acids. Per germline, CDR1 MNHEY and CDR2 SMNVEV (reference sequence). In DNA, the CDR3 is TGTGCCAGCAGTTCAGGGACACCAAACACTGAAGCTTTCTTT. Its protein product is CASSSGTPNTEAFF.

This clone was picked up one time. This chain uses TRBV27 with TRBJ2-7; possible D gene TRBD2, 7 bases. From germline, CDR1 is MNHEY and CDR2 SMNVEV (reference sequence). The CDR3 loop spans 12 amino acids. Trimming took 6 bases from V and 4 from J, leaving 10 bases between them. The CDR3 region has the DNA TGTGCCAGCAGGGGGGGGGCTTACGAGCAGTACTTC. Protein sequence: CASRGGAYEQYF.

V is TRBV5-1 and J is TRBJ2-3; 10 nucleotides agree with TRBD2. CDR3 length: 15 amino acids. The V gene end was trimmed by 0 bases and the J gene end by 9 bases; junction bases not matched to a gene: 7. Germline V gene data show CDR1 as SGHRS and CDR2 as YFSETQ. This CDR3 reads CASSLDGSGGRTQYF. Written as DNA, the CDR3 is TGCGCCAGCAGCTTGGATGGTAGCGGGGGGCGGACGCAGTATTTT.